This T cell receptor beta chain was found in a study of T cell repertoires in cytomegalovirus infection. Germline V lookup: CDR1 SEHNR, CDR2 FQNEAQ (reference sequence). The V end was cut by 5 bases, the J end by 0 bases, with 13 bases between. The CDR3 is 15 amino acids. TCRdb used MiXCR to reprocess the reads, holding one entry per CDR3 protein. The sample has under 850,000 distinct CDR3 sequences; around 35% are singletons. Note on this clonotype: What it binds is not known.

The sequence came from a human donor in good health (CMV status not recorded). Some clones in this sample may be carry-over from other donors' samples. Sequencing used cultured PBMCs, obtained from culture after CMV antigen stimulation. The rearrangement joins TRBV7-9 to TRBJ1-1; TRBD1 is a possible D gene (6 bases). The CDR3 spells CASSPQGRLNTEAFF. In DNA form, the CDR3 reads TGTGCCAGCAGCCCACAGGGACGGTTGAACACTGAAGCTTTCTTT.